This TCR beta chain was recovered during a study of cytomegalovirus exposure and HLA in healthy donors. Regarding donors, all were healthy bone marrow donors. As regards this clone: What it binds is unknown.

Whole-study findings and limits: Most TCR beta V segments were productive about 87% or about 30% of the time in an earlier analysis.

The primer mix had 60 Vbeta and 13 Jbeta primers. The method was immunoSEQ multiplex PCR; TCRdb's version includes in-frame clones alone and lacks a portion of them. The profile covers under 200,000 clones, with around 75% appearing a single time and around 2.3% taken by the ten largest. This TCR derives from a male donor in good health and CMV-seronegative. The sample taken for sequencing was PBMCs.

As DNA, the CDR3 is TGCGCCAGCAGAGTTACTAGCGGGGGGGCCGGTGTGACAGATACGCAGTATTTT. Protein product: CASRVTSGGAGVTDTQYF. The V gene is TRBV5-1, the J gene TRBJ2-3; TRBD2 aligns across 13 bases. The CDR3 has 18 residues. J was trimmed by 3 bases and V by 5 bases; bases with no gene match: 12. Germline CDR1 is SGHRS and CDR2 is YFSETQ.